The 8 T cell receptor beta chains below were found in one sample sequenced in a study of graft-versus-host responses after intestinal transplantation. Which antigens these TCRs recognize remains unknown. The table came from immunoSEQ multiplex PCR; TCRdb's copy has only in-frame clones and leaves some out. The sample lists fewer than 150,000 clones; over 85% were seen once. The input for sequencing was unstimulated CD4+ T cells sorted from spleen or lymph node cells, taken before intestinal transplant. The receptors were gathered from a human donor who received an intestinal transplant.

The J gene is TRBJ1-2, the V gene TRBV2; 7 bases map to TRBD1. Germline V CDR1 and CDR2: SNHLY, FYNNEI. The V segment lost 2 bases and the J segment 5 bases; nucleotides outside the gene matches: 5. CDR3 length: 14 amino acids. The CDR3: CASSERQGRYGYTF. The CDR3 DNA reads TGTGCCAGCAGTGAAAGACAGGGACGGTATGGCTACACCTTC.

The chain couples TRBV6-5 to TRBJ2-3, with unresolved D. This CDR3 has 12 residues. Trimming took off 10 bases at V and 1 base at J, with 9 bases between the two ends. The germline V gene encodes CDR1 MNHEY and CDR2 SVGAGI. The CDR3 DNA reads TGTGCCACCCGCTTGGGCACAGATACGCAGTATTTT. Amino acid sequence: CATRLGTDTQYF.

The rearrangement joins TRBV7-9 to TRBJ1-1, with 8 bases identical to TRBD1. With V trimmed by 5 bases and J by 10 bases, 3 bases remained unmatched. The CDR3 runs to 11 residues. Germline-derived CDR1 and CDR2 are SEHNR and FQNEAQ (reference sequence). CDR3 bases: TGTGCCAGCAGCACGGACAGGGCAGCTTTCTTT. Residues: CASSTDRAAFF.

The chain uses TRBV10-3 and TRBJ2-7; D perhaps matches TRBD2 (6 bases). The CDR3 runs to 11 residues. Germline CDR1 is ENHRY and CDR2 is SYGVKD. Trimming removed 11 bases at V and 1 base at J, with 9 bases between. The CDR3 region has the DNA TGTGCCTCGCGGGGATCCTACGAGCAGTACTTC. As protein: CASRGSYEQYF.

This clone has just one count. V is TRBV5-1 and J is TRBJ1-1; D unresolved. Trimming stripped 0 bases from V and 0 bases from J, with 12 bases between. Germline CDR1 and CDR2: SGHRS and YFSETQ. This CDR3 comprises 16 residues. The CDR3 is CASSLDEQLMNTEAFF. The DNA for the CDR3 is TGCGCCAGCAGCTTGGATGAACAGCTTATGAACACTGAAGCTTTCTTT.

V is TRBV12-5 and J is TRBJ1-4; 9 nucleotides agree with TRBD1. Germline values: CDR1 LGHNT, CDR2 FRNRAP. The CDR3 runs to 14 residues. V shed 6 bases and J 7 bases; nucleotides not matched to a gene: 6. CDR3 sequence (DNA): TGTGCTAGTGGCCGAACAGGGGGCGGTGAAAAACTGTTTTTT. Its protein is CASGRTGGGEKLFF.

The chain combines TRBV11-2 with TRBJ2-7; 13 bases line up with TRBD2. CDR3 length equals 16 residues. In germline, CDR1 is SGHAT, CDR2 FQNNGV. The ends lost 5 bases at V and 4 bases at J; junction bases unmatched: 8. For the CDR3, the DNA is TGTGCCAGCAGCCGGACTAGCGGGGGATCGAGTTACGAGCAGTACTTC. Translated, it gives CASSRTSGGSSYEQYF.

The J gene is TRBJ1-6, the V gene TRBV5-6; weak D call: TRBD1 (5 bases). V lost 4 bases and J lost 7, with 12 bases in between. This CDR3 contains 14 residues. In germline, CDR1 is SGHDT, CDR2 YYEEEE. As DNA, the CDR3 is TGTGCCAGCAGCCCAGAGGGGTTGAATTCACCCCTCCACTTT. Translating it yields CASSPEGLNSPLHF.